This T cell receptor beta chain appears in the sequencing data of a study of blood T cells in healthy people across ages. Study summary: The capture of about one barcoded beta molecule per two T cells was achieved by template switching. Study-wide results and caveats: Naive and antigen-experienced cells could not be conclusively compared, given unsorted PBMCs.

About this clonotype itself: As yet, its antigen is unknown.

The donors, aged about 6 to 95, were healthy Caucasians from Russia. Total RNA extraction produced at least 5.5 micrograms (per sample) for the study. Looked up from germline, CDR1 is SEHNR and CDR2 is FQNEAQ (reference sequence). The CDR3 covers 17 residues. The J segment lost 5 bases and the V segment lost 1 base, leaving 12 bases of the junction unmatched. A sample-barcoded 5' primer and a J-beta primer mix were used in a second PCR of roughly 6 to 12 cycles. In TCRdb, the 5' RACE reads were re-called with MiXCR into one record per CDR3 protein. The sample shows about 640,000 distinct CDR3 sequences, 58% of them seen only once.

The clonotype was recovered from a man aged 55 to 69 in good health. The rearrangement uses TRBV7-9 and TRBJ1-1, with TRBD1 identical over 8 bases. The sequenced sample was blood. CDR3 in amino acids: CASSLDGQGAPRTEAFF. CDR3 coding DNA: TGTGCCAGCAGCTTAGACGGACAGGGCGCACCTCGAACTGAAGCTTTCTTT.